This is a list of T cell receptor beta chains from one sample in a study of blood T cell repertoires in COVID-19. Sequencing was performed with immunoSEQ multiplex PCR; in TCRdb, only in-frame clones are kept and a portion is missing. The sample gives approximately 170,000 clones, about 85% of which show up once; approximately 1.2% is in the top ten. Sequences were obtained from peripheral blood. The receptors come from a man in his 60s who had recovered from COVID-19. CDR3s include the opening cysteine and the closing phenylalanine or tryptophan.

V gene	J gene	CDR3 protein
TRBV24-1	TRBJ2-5	CATSDFGRKGDRETQYF
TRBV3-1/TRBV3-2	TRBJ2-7	CASSQARDSFYEQYF
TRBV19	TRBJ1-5	CASTGATAQPQHF
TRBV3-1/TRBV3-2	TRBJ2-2	CASSHGLSLGAGELFF
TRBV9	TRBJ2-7	CASSEGGGLALPYEQYF
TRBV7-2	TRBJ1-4	CASSHSQDPATNEKLFF
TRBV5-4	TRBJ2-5	CASSLAVVETQYF
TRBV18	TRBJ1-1	CASSLGRKNTEAFF
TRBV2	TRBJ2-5	CASSESPPRGGETQYF
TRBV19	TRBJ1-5	CASSYGGHNQPQHF
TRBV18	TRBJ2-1	CASSPAGGGSYNEQFF
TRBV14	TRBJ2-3	CASSQYRGQDTQYF
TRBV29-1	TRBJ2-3	CSSEAGGRTDTQYF
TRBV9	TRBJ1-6	CASSGSHGTGGNSPLHF
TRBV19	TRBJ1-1	CASSQTGGLTEAFF
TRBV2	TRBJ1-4	CASRTGLSDTNEKLFF
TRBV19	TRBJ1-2	CASSMGGRGHGYTF
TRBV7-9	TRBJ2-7	CASSQLGYEQYF
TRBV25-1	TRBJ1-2	CASSRTGWGYTF
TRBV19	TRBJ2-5	CASSIQGFGETQYF
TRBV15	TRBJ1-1	CATKRDTNTEAFF
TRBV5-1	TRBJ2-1	CASSFSGGARMDEQFF
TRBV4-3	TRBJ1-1	CASCPSTGNTEAFF
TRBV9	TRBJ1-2	CASSVSSQSYGYTF
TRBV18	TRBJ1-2	CASSPPRTSSGYGYTF
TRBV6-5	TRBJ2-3	CASSSPHRGSTDTQYF